This T cell receptor (beta chain) emerged from a study of OX40 agonist ivuxolimab in advanced cancers. The wider study: With a range of about 20 to 79, age averaged about 59 years, and 65% to 85% were male. Earlier anti-PD-1, anti-PD-L1 or anti-CTLA-4 therapy was permitted; 40% had received some. Overall study results and limits: At doses 0.1 to 3.0 mg/kg, CD4+ and CD8+ clones expanded.

This table comes from immunoSEQ multiplex PCR, and its TCRdb copy is limited to in-frame clones, with some not included. This sample carries around 73,000 clones, around 89% of them seen once, and the ten largest clones take roughly 0.5%. On this clone itself: Its specificity is unknown.

CDR1 KGHSH and CDR2 LQKENI come from the germline V gene. This CDR3 has 14 residues. With 2 bases removed from V and 2 bases from J, the gap between germline ends came to 8 bases. This clonotype originated in an adult with an advanced solid tumor such as melanoma, head and neck, liver or kidney cancer. The specimen comprised CD4+ or CD8+ T cells sorted from blood, sampled in a trial of the OX40 agonist ivuxolimab. This rearrangement joins TRBV18 to TRBJ2-3; D is perhaps TRBD1 or TRBD2 (5 bases each). CDR3 loop: CASSPVGTTDTQYF. CDR3 DNA sequence: TGTGCCAGCTCACCAGTGGGGACCACAGATACGCAGTATTTT.